Listed below are T cell receptor beta chains from one sample, sequenced in a study of blood T cell repertoires in COVID-19. TCRdb keeps only in-frame clones here, not all; method: immunoSEQ multiplex PCR. Among around 60,000 clones listed, over 80% were seen once. The sequencing sample was made of peripheral blood. Receptors were obtained from a man in his sixties or seventies with acute or convalescent COVID-19. CDR3s include the opening cysteine and the closing phenylalanine or tryptophan. The order of the fields is J gene, clone size, D gene, V gene, CDR3 protein, CDR3 DNA. A D gene is named only where the DNA matches it firmly. Rows give clone size only sometimes, using once, few, many, or a class for an expanded clone.

J: TRBJ2-1
size: few
D: .
V: TRBV12-3/TRBV12-4
CDR3: CASSLSIEQFF
DNA: TGTGCCAGCAGTCTCAGTATAGAGCAGTTCTTC

J: TRBJ1-4
size: .
D: TRBD1
V: TRBV5-6
CDR3: CASSSSGGTNEKLFF
DNA: TGTGCCAGCAGCTCCTCAGGGGGCACTAATGAAAAACTGTTTTTT

J: TRBJ2-2
size: .
D: TRBD2
V: TRBV3-1/TRBV3-2
CDR3: CASQAGGSTGELFF
DNA: TGTGCCAGTCAAGCGGGGGGGAGCACCGGGGAGCTGTTTTTT

J: TRBJ2-7
size: .
D: TRBD1
V: TRBV10-1
CDR3: CASSSGQGYEQYF
DNA: TGCGCCAGCAGTTCGGGACAGGGCTACGAGCAGTACTTC

J: TRBJ2-1
size: .
D: TRBD2
V: TRBV19
CDR3: CASSMQRGGGNEQFF
DNA: TGTGCCAGTAGTATGCAGCGGGGGGGCGGCAATGAGCAGTTCTTC

J: TRBJ2-1
size: .
D: .
V: TRBV7-8
CDR3: CASSTQLANNEQFF
DNA: TGTGCCAGCAGCACCCAGCTAGCGAACAATGAGCAGTTCTTC

J: TRBJ2-3
size: .
D: TRBD2
V: TRBV5-1
CDR3: CASRDGTSGTSTDTQYF
DNA: TGCGCCAGCAGGGACGGGACTAGCGGGACCAGCACAGATACGCAGTATTTT

J: TRBJ1-1
size: .
D: .
V: TRBV14
CDR3: CASSQVPGATEAFF
DNA: TGTGCCAGCAGCCAAGTCCCCGGTGCCACTGAAGCTTTCTTT

J: TRBJ2-2
size: .
D: .
V: TRBV27
CDR3: CASSLSRSLGGLFF
DNA: TGTGCCAGCAGTTTATCCAGGTCCCTGGGGGGGCTGTTTTTT

J: TRBJ2-7
size: .
D: .
V: TRBV7-9
CDR3: CASSSFYEQYF
DNA: TGTGCCAGCAGCTCTTTCTACGAGCAGTACTTC

J: TRBJ1-6
size: .
D: .
V: TRBV6-6
CDR3: CASSRRDAGPYNSPLHF
DNA: TGTGCCAGCAGTCGACGAGACGCGGGCCCCTATAATTCACCCCTCCACTTT

J: TRBJ1-3
size: .
D: .
V: TRBV6-5
CDR3: CASKPGGGGNTIYF
DNA: TGTGCCAGCAAACCCGGGGGGGGTGGAAACACCATATATTTT

J: TRBJ2-5
size: .
D: .
V: TRBV5-1
CDR3: CASSWGTWGGIQETQYF
DNA: TGCGCCAGCAGCTGGGGGACTTGGGGAGGCATTCAAGAGACCCAGTACTTC

J: TRBJ1-2
size: .
D: TRBD1
V: TRBV28
CDR3: CASSPSPGQGAGGYTF
DNA: TGTGCCAGCAGCCCCTCACCGGGACAGGGGGCGGGCGGCTACACCTTC

J: TRBJ2-7
size: .
D: .
V: TRBV19
CDR3: CASSIEDTTGEQYF
DNA: TGTGCCAGTAGTATCGAGGATACCACCGGCGAGCAGTACTTC

J: TRBJ2-7
size: once
D: TRBD2
V: TRBV5-4
CDR3: CASSLSLAGSTYEQYF
DNA: TGTGCCAGCAGCTTGTCACTAGCGGGGAGCACCTACGAGCAGTACTTC

J: TRBJ2-3
size: .
D: TRBD2
V: TRBV28
CDR3: CASSHDRGTSGSTDTQYF
DNA: TGTGCCAGCAGTCACGACCGCGGGACTAGCGGAAGCACAGATACGCAGTATTTT

J: TRBJ2-1
size: .
D: .
V: TRBV9
CDR3: CASSVAGGHSYNEQFF
DNA: TGTGCCAGCAGCGTAGCGGGGGGCCACTCCTACAATGAGCAGTTCTTC

J: TRBJ1-4
size: few
D: .
V: TRBV4-1
CDR3: CASSQGTRPRGEKLFF
DNA: TGCGCCAGCAGCCAAGGAACCAGACCGCGAGGTGAAAAACTGTTTTTT

J: TRBJ2-7
size: .
D: TRBD2
V: TRBV5-1
CDR3: CASSLRTAGGDEQYF
DNA: TGCGCCAGCAGCTTGCGGACAGCCGGGGGGGACGAGCAGTACTTC

J: TRBJ2-2
size: .
D: .
V: TRBV28
CDR3: CASSRGSGELFF
DNA: TGTGCCAGCAGTCGGGGGTCCGGGGAGCTGTTTTTT

J: TRBJ1-2
size: .
D: TRBD1
V: TRBV11-2
CDR3: CASSSQQGSYGYTF
DNA: TGTGCCAGCAGCTCCCAACAGGGGTCCTATGGCTACACCTTC

J: TRBJ2-7
size: .
D: .
V: TRBV5-1
CDR3: CASSYTGVGGEQYF
DNA: TGCGCCAGCAGCTATACAGGGGTCGGGGGCGAGCAGTACTTC

J: TRBJ1-3
size: .
D: .
V: TRBV3-1/TRBV3-2
CDR3: CASSQTTSGNTIYF
DNA: TGTGCCAGCAGCCAAACAACCTCTGGAAACACCATATATTTT

J: TRBJ1-2
size: .
D: .
V: TRBV5-1
CDR3: CASSPGPGANYGYTF
DNA: TGCGCCAGCAGCCCGGGGCCAGGGGCTAACTATGGCTACACCTTC

J: TRBJ1-6
size: .
D: .
V: TRBV18
CDR3: CASSHRTRDLNSPLHF
DNA: TGTGCCAGCTCACACCGGACTAGGGACCTTAATTCACCCCTCCACTTT

J: TRBJ2-3
size: .
D: TRBD2
V: TRBV27
CDR3: CASSLRDYPTSTDTQYF
DNA: TGTGCCAGCAGTTTGAGGGACTACCCGACTAGCACAGATACGCAGTATTTT

J: TRBJ1-2
size: .
D: TRBD1
V: TRBV7-2
CDR3: CASSKQGYGYTF
DNA: TGTGCCAGCAGCAAACAGGGGTATGGCTACACCTTC

J: TRBJ2-3
size: .
D: .
V: TRBV12-5
CDR3: CASGLVIDTQYF
DNA: TGTGCTAGTGGTTTGGTTATAGATACGCAGTATTTT

J: TRBJ2-3
size: .
D: TRBD2
V: TRBV5-1
CDR3: CASSMVAGFTDTQYF
DNA: TGCGCCAGCAGCATGGTAGCGGGATTCACAGATACGCAGTATTTT

J: TRBJ1-2
size: .
D: TRBD1
V: TRBV18
CDR3: CASSPPGTGVDGYTF
DNA: TGTGCCAGCTCACCCCCGGGGACAGGGGTAGATGGCTACACCTTC

J: TRBJ1-6
size: .
D: TRBD1
V: TRBV5-6
CDR3: CASSLGQGAGDSPLHF
DNA: TGTGCCAGCAGCTTGGGGCAGGGGGCGGGAGATTCACCCCTCCACTTT

J: TRBJ1-4
size: .
D: TRBD1
V: TRBV7-6
CDR3: CASSNPGQGHEKLFF
DNA: TGTGCCAGCAGCAACCCGGGACAGGGCCATGAAAAACTGTTTTTT

J: TRBJ1-3
size: few
D: .
V: TRBV10-3
CDR3: CAISEVQSGNTIYF
DNA: TGTGCCATCAGTGAGGTTCAGTCTGGAAACACCATATATTTT

J: TRBJ1-6
size: .
D: .
V: TRBV7-6
CDR3: CASRSGTGDSPLHF
DNA: TGTGCCAGCAGATCGGGCACGGGGGATTCACCCCTCCACTTT

J: TRBJ2-5
size: .
D: TRBD2
V: TRBV5-1
CDR3: CASSPKPSGGDQGAQYF
DNA: TGCGCCAGCAGCCCTAAGCCTAGCGGGGGAGACCAAGGTGCCCAGTACTTC